The rows below give T cell receptor beta chains drawn from one sample of a study of neurological immune-mediated disorders. Using its own MiXCR run on the 5' RACE reads, TCRdb lists one record per CDR3 protein. This sample has roughly 88,000 distinct CDR3 sequences, with roughly 3.5% found just once. The sequenced sample consisted of PBMCs. Receptor source: a woman aged 50 to 60 with multiple sclerosis. Each CDR3 is given with its conserved first and last residue.

V gene	CDR3 protein
TRBV7-9	CASSSLSGEQYF
TRBV5-4	CASRRDGSNYGYTF
TRBV6-5	CASREQGFGNQPQHF
TRBV19	CASSMGQSNTEAFF
TRBV21-1	CASSKEKRTENTGELFF
TRBV5-1	CASSQGLAGGSPDTQYF
TRBV7-2	CASSLAPPGDGETQYF
TRBV7-2	CASSWGAYIRNTIYF
TRBV7-9	CASSSGEPLHF
TRBV20-1	CSASPQGAESTLNF
TRBV29-1	CSVQEPNYGYTF
TRBV12-3/TRBV12-4	CASSRDRGGTQNF
TRBV20-1	CSAREQGNGQPQHF
TRBV5-6	CASSLAGTMETQYF
TRBV27	CASSHDPAIEAFF
TRBV20-1	CSARRGRADTQYF
TRBV4-3	CASSKRTSGASVF
TRBV4-3	CASSQDGSGAAVAFF
TRBV20-1	CSARARGGARTDTQYF
TRBV4-1	CASSQPFYRGRPYEQYF
TRBV9	CASSARQTHSYNSPLHF
TRBV5-1	CASSPQDRGRYEQYF
TRBV20-1	CSARPGTGVHNEQFF
TRBV7-9	CASTSGTSDYNEQFF
TRBV11-1	CASSFGTSGEETQYF
TRBV29-1	CSAGQGNTEAFF
TRBV10-2	CASSESGVLRGPSYHEQYF
TRBV27	CASSRSGIYGYTF
TRBV5-1	CASSRGVFPTF
TRBV6-2/TRBV6-3	CASSPIAAGETQYF
TRBV7-6	CASSNRQADTDTQYF
TRBV5-1	CASTLDRGQGGYTF
TRBV6-2/TRBV6-3	CASSYSGTVNTEAFF